The 5 T cell receptor beta chains below come from one sample, sequenced in a study of blood T cell repertoires in COVID-19. Using immunoSEQ multiplex PCR, the repertoire was profiled, and TCRdb retains in-frame clones only, with some absent. The top ten clones hold 2% to 3% of a sample with about 75,000 clones, less than 85% of them seen once. Material for sequencing was peripheral blood. The receptors stem from a human donor with acute or convalescent COVID-19. The donor label of this sample is uncertain.

The J gene is TRBJ1-1, the V gene TRBV7-3, with 7 nucleotides matching TRBD1. This CDR3 contains 13 residues. The trim removed 3 bases at V and 5 bases at J, leaving 3 bases unmatched. Germline CDR1 is SGHTA and CDR2 is FQGTGA. CDR3 loop: CASSLTGLTEAFF. The CDR3 DNA is TGTGCCAGCAGCTTGACAGGGTTGACTGAAGCTTTCTTT.

CDR3 bases: TGTGCCAGCAGCCGTAGCGGTACAGATACGCAGTATTTT. Translated, it gives CASSRSGTDTQYF. The genes are TRBV7-3 and TRBJ2-3; the D gene is possibly TRBD2 (6 bases). Trimming left V 5 bases short and J 3 bases short, with 9 bases between. The CDR3 is 13 residues long. From germline, CDR1 is SGHTA and CDR2 FQGTGA.

The V call is TRBV7-8, the J call TRBJ2-6; 7 nucleotides match TRBD2. Germline V CDR1 and CDR2: SGHVS, FQNEAQ. V gave up 5 bases and J gave up 0 bases; unmatched junction bases: 16. The length of the CDR3 is 20 residues. CDR3 sequence (DNA): TGTGCCAGCAGCCAGACCCTGGGACTAAGGAATCGCTCTGGGGCCAACGTCCTGACTTTC. Amino acids: CASSQTLGLRNRSGANVLTF.

The chain uses TRBV10-3 and TRBJ2-1, with D possibly TRBD2 on 6 matching bases. Germline-derived CDR1 and CDR2 are ENHRY and SYGVKD. CDR3 size: 16 residues. With 4 bases removed from V and 6 bases from J, the gap between germline ends came to 19 bases. CDR3 in amino acids: CAISAWRDLTANEQFF. Written as DNA, the CDR3 is TGTGCCATCAGTGCTTGGCGGGACTTGACTGCCAATGAGCAGTTCTTC.

The V and J genes are TRBV7-8 and TRBJ2-1; 9 bases agree with TRBD2. The CDR3 runs 15 residues. V was pared by 1 base and J by 6 bases, with 4 bases of the junction left unmatched. Per germline, CDR1 SGHVS and CDR2 FQNEAQ. CDR3 loop: CASSLVLAGFNEQFF. As DNA, the CDR3 is TGTGCCAGCAGCTTAGTACTAGCGGGTTTCAATGAGCAGTTCTTC.